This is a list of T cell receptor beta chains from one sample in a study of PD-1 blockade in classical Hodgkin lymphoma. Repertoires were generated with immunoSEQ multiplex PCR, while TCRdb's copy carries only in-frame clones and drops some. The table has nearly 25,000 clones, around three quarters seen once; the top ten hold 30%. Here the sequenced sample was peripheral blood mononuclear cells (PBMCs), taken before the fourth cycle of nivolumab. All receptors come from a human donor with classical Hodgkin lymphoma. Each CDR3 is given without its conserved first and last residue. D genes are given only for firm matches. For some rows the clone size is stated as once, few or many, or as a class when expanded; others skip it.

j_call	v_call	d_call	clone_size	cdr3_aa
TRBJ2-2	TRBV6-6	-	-	ASSLGSSNTGELF
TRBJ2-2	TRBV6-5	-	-	ASSSGGAGTGELF
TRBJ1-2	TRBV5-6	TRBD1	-	ASSFQGPQGEGYGYT
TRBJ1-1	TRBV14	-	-	ASSQAGENTEAF
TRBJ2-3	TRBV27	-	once	ASSSFGGESPDTQY
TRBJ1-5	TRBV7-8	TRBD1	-	ASSFTRGQGAQGNQPQH
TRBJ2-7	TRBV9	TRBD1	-	ASSATGDGEQY
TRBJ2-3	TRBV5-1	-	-	ASRSGITDTQY
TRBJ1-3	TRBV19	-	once	ASKSPAFPGNTIY
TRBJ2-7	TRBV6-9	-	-	ASSFTPASYEQY
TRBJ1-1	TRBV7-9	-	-	ASSPGGYEAF
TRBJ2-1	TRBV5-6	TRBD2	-	ASSPGLAGHEQF
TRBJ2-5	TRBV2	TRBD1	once	ASSRGQAEETQY
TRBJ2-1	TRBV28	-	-	ASSLHEQF
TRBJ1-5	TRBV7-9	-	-	ASSHGEGSNQPQH
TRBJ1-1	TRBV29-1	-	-	SVAEQAMNTEAF
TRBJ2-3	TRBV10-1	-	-	ASSLTGARDTDTQY